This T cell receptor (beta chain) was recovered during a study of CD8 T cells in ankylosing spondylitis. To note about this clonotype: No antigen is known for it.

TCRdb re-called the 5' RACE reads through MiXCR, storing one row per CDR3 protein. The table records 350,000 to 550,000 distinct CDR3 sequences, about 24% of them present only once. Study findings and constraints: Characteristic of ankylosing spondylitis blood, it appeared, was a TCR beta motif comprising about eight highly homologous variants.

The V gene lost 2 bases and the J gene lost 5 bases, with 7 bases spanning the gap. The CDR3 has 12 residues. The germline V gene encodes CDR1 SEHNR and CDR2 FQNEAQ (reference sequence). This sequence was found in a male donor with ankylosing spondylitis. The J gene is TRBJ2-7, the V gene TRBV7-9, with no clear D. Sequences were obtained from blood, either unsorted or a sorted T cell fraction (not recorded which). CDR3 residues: CASSLSLNEQYV. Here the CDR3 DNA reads TGTGCCAGCAGCTTATCTTTAAACGAGCAGTACGTC.